The rows below give T cell receptor beta chains drawn from one sample of a study of a mutant IDH1 vaccine in newly diagnosed glioma. Sequencing used immunoSEQ multiplex PCR; TCRdb keeps in-frame clones, though not all of them. The table includes approximately 60,000 clones, 75% to 90% detected once. These receptors have no known antigen. The starting material was PBMCs, obtained from a glioma patient whose treatment included an IDH1 peptide vaccine. All receptors derive from a woman in her forties with glioma. The CDR3 runs from the conserved cysteine through the conserved F or W. Fields, in order: CDR3 protein, J gene, V gene, CDR3 length, D gene. D genes are given only for firm matches.

CDR3aa: CASSPPTSGAYNEQFF
j_gene: TRBJ2-1
v_gene: TRBV4-1
len: 16
d_gene: TRBD2

CDR3aa: CASSGSVVFTRGTIYF
j_gene: TRBJ1-3
v_gene: TRBV2
len: 16
d_gene: .

CDR3aa: CASSQEPSVGVSTDTQYF
j_gene: TRBJ2-3
v_gene: TRBV4-3
len: 18
d_gene: .

CDR3aa: CASGTGTLLGAFF
j_gene: TRBJ1-1
v_gene: TRBV12-5
len: 13
d_gene: .

CDR3aa: CASSLGSSVFNEKLFF
j_gene: TRBJ1-4
v_gene: TRBV7-9
len: 16
d_gene: .

CDR3aa: CASNTRLSYEQYF
j_gene: TRBJ2-7
v_gene: TRBV6-1
len: 13
d_gene: .

CDR3aa: CASSSGTSSLGEQYF
j_gene: TRBJ2-7
v_gene: TRBV7-9
len: 15
d_gene: TRBD2

CDR3aa: CASSIDLVGGTDQYGYTF
j_gene: TRBJ1-2
v_gene: TRBV19
len: 18
d_gene: TRBD1

CDR3aa: CASSKGGGGEQYF
j_gene: TRBJ2-7
v_gene: TRBV5-4
len: 13
d_gene: .

CDR3aa: CASSHPSGAGSDGYTF
j_gene: TRBJ1-2
v_gene: TRBV7-9
len: 16
d_gene: .

CDR3aa: CSAREGTGYTF
j_gene: TRBJ1-2
v_gene: TRBV20-1
len: 11
d_gene: .

CDR3aa: CASSRGLAGGGEQYF
j_gene: TRBJ2-7
v_gene: TRBV6-5
len: 15
d_gene: TRBD2

CDR3aa: CASSLGGSGKLFF
j_gene: TRBJ1-4
v_gene: TRBV7-2
len: 13
d_gene: .

CDR3aa: CASSLVAKNTEAFF
j_gene: TRBJ1-1
v_gene: TRBV7-8
len: 14
d_gene: .

CDR3aa: CSARRVANYGYTF
j_gene: TRBJ1-2
v_gene: TRBV29-1
len: 13
d_gene: .

CDR3aa: CASSLQGQAQNSPLHF
j_gene: TRBJ1-6
v_gene: TRBV18
len: 16
d_gene: TRBD1

CDR3aa: CASSFQGEETQYF
j_gene: TRBJ2-5
v_gene: TRBV5-1
len: 13
d_gene: TRBD1

CDR3aa: CASSFGPAVPEAFF
j_gene: TRBJ1-1
v_gene: TRBV5-1
len: 14
d_gene: .

CDR3aa: CASSRLSGGRTGELFF
j_gene: TRBJ2-2
v_gene: TRBV7-8
len: 16
d_gene: .

CDR3aa: CASSVSGRTYNEQFF
j_gene: TRBJ2-1
v_gene: TRBV9
len: 15
d_gene: TRBD2

CDR3aa: CSVEYGTAKGYNEQFF
j_gene: TRBJ2-1
v_gene: TRBV29-1
len: 16
d_gene: TRBD1

CDR3aa: CASSWTGVGGELFF
j_gene: TRBJ2-2
v_gene: TRBV6-5
len: 14
d_gene: TRBD1

CDR3aa: CASSELRGVFEQYF
j_gene: TRBJ2-7
v_gene: TRBV6-1
len: 14
d_gene: .

CDR3aa: CASSLVGTEADTQYF
j_gene: TRBJ2-3
v_gene: TRBV5-4
len: 15
d_gene: TRBD1

CDR3aa: CASSLVATTSSYEQYF
j_gene: TRBJ2-7
v_gene: TRBV5-1
len: 16
d_gene: TRBD2

CDR3aa: CASSQDDREVPYEQYF
j_gene: TRBJ2-7
v_gene: TRBV4-3
len: 16
d_gene: .

CDR3aa: CASSTLTQSNEKLFF
j_gene: TRBJ1-4
v_gene: TRBV27
len: 15
d_gene: .

CDR3aa: CASSPGRAPQETQYF
j_gene: TRBJ2-5
v_gene: TRBV7-8
len: 15
d_gene: .

CDR3aa: CASSSWKKGYNEQFF
j_gene: TRBJ2-1
v_gene: TRBV6-6
len: 15
d_gene: .

CDR3aa: CASSLVLVWGETQYF
j_gene: TRBJ2-5
v_gene: TRBV5-8
len: 15
d_gene: .

CDR3aa: CAISEVLGGTDTQYF
j_gene: TRBJ2-3
v_gene: TRBV10-3
len: 15
d_gene: .

CDR3aa: CASSYSNRGAGNTIYF
j_gene: TRBJ1-3
v_gene: TRBV6-5
len: 16
d_gene: TRBD1

CDR3aa: CASSLEGGKGSYEQYF
j_gene: TRBJ2-7
v_gene: TRBV5-1
len: 16
d_gene: TRBD1

CDR3aa: CASRVRERQPQHF
j_gene: TRBJ1-5
v_gene: TRBV2
len: 13
d_gene: .

CDR3aa: CAWSVHRGRGAQYF
j_gene: TRBJ2-5
v_gene: TRBV30
len: 14
d_gene: TRBD2

CDR3aa: CASTEGVGEQYF
j_gene: TRBJ2-7
v_gene: TRBV28
len: 12
d_gene: .

CDR3aa: CASSPRTGNTEAFF
j_gene: TRBJ1-1
v_gene: TRBV7-2
len: 14
d_gene: .